Below, 18 T cell receptor beta chains from the same sample are listed, as sequenced in a study of tumor and adjacent non-tumor tissue in lung cancer. TCRbeta libraries were built with three rounds of nested PCR, modified from ARM-PCR. TCRdb re-called the multiplex PCR reads with MiXCR, one entry per CDR3 protein. The data hold approximately 53,000 distinct CDR3 sequences, with around two thirds observed a single time. The template was RNA from unsorted bulk tissue. Distant lung tissue was collected more than 3 cm away from the tumor edge. Sequences were obtained from distant non-tumor lung tissue. These receptors were collected from a woman aged 55-70 years with non-small cell lung cancer.

In the case of this clonotype: Since no conserved phenylalanine or tryptophan closes the CDR3, a read error is the likely cause. No DNA is shown, since the ends of the CDR3 on it are uncertain; the CDR3 is the one TCRdb lists. The chain recombines TRBV11-2 with TRBJ2-7; the D call in the table, TRBD1, was not verified against the DNA. The CDR3 comprises 14 residues, both ends counted. Looked up from germline, CDR1 is SGHAT and CDR2 is FQNNGV. The CDR3 sequence: CASSLGPGIYEQYY.

Points on this clonotype: The junction departs from germline at one end; a sequencing error may be responsible. The chain recombines TRBV7-9 with TRBJ1-4, with a weak D call TRBD1 (5 bases). CDR3 length: 13 amino acids. Germline V lookup: CDR1 SEHNR, CDR2 FQNEAQ (reference sequence). The DNA for the CDR3 is TGTGTCAGCTGCCGCTCGGGGGAAGAAAAATTGTTTTTT. Translation: CVSCRSGEEKLFF.

A word on this clonotype: An end of the junction does not agree with germline; a read error may underlie this. The chain is built from TRBV6-6 and TRBJ2-2, with D possibly being TRBD1 or TRBD2 (5 bases each). This CDR3 has 20 residues. Germline V gives CDR1 MNHNY, CDR2 SVGAGI (reference sequence). CDR3 protein: CASSPWQGRRHVPNTGELPF. The CDR3 DNA follows: TGTGCCAGCAGTCCCTGGCAGGGACGACGCCACGTCCCGAACACCGGGGAGCTGCCTTTT.

Of note for this clonotype: One end of the junction fails to match germline, which may point to a read error. The chain recombines TRBV5-5 with TRBJ1-4, with 8 bases lining up with TRBD1. This CDR3 spans 15 amino acids. Looked up from germline, CDR1 is SGHKS and CDR2 is YYEKEE (reference sequence). The CDR3 region is CDSSLEGQAGEKLFF. The DNA of the CDR3 is TGTGACAGCAGCTTGGAGGGACAGGCAGGTGAAAAACTGTTTTTC.

A remark on this clonotype: One end of the junction varies from germline; a read error may be responsible. The chain recombines TRBV5-4 with TRBJ2-7; D is uncertain. The CDR3 consists of 13 residues. Germline V gene data show CDR1 as SGHNT and CDR2 as YYREEE (reference sequence). This chain's CDR3 is CTSSLYATYEQYF. Written as DNA, the CDR3 is TGTACCAGTAGCCTATACGCCACCTACGAGCAGTACTTC.

On this clonotype: A read error may account for a junction end that differs from germline. The chain joins TRBV11-2 to TRBJ1-5; D call uncertain. CDR3 size: 13 residues. Germline CDR1 SGHAT, CDR2 FQNNGV. CDR3 residues: CASSLESNQPRHF. The CDR3 nucleotides are TGTGCCAGCAGCTTAGAAAGCAATCAGCCCCGGCATTTC.

The chain is built from TRBV29-1 and TRBJ1-2; D is unclear. CDR3 length equals 13 residues. Germline V gives CDR1 SQVTM, CDR2 ANQGSEA. Between the trimmed V and J ends, which lost 3 bases and 3 bases, there was a span of 11 bases. The CDR3: CSVDSTGDYGYTF. Here the CDR3 DNA reads TGCAGCGTTGACAGTACTGGGGACTATGGCTACACCTTC. Supplemented by reference TRBV29-1 and TRBJ1-2, the full variable domain reads SAVISQKPSRDICQRGTSLTIQCQVDSQVTMMFWYRQQPGQSLTLIATANQGSEATYESGFVIDKFPISRPNLTFSTLTVSNMSPEDSSIYLCSVDSTGDYGYTFGSGTRLTVV.

Turning to this clonotype: A much larger clone differs by one base, so this may be a read error. This sequence joins TRBV5-4 and TRBJ1-6, with a weak D call TRBD1 (5 bases). Between the trimmed V and J ends, which lost 0 bases and 0 bases, there was a span of 10 bases. This CDR3 region has 17 residues. The germline V gene encodes CDR1 SGHNT and CDR2 YYREEE (reference sequence). CDR3 region: CASSLGGLSSYNSPLHF. CDR3 DNA: TGTGCCAGCAGCTTGGGGGGACTGAGCTCCTATAATTCACCCCTCCACTTT.

Turning to this clonotype: A much larger clone is a single base away; this may be a read error. Given the absence of the conserved phenylalanine or tryptophan at the CDR3 end, a read error is likely. V gene TRBV20-1 combines with J gene TRBJ1-1, with 7 bases lining up with TRBD1. J lost 4 bases, V lost 6 bases, and 5 bases had no gene match. Germline V gene lookup returns CDR1 DFQATT and CDR2 SNEGSKA (reference sequence). The CDR3 has 12 residues. The CDR3 DNA follows: TGCAGTGCAGGGGGCTTTCTCACTGAAGCTTTCTCT. As protein: CSAGGFLTEAFS.

In the case of this clonotype: A junction end diverges from the germline sequence, so it may reflect a read error. The chain is built from TRBV4-3 and TRBJ2-5, with TRBD2 matching 8 bases. The CDR3 covers 16 residues. Germline V lookup: CDR1 LGHNA, CDR2 YSLEER. The CDR3: CASSQDRGLAGETHYF. The CDR3 bases are TGCGCCAGCAGCCAAGATCGCGGACTAGCTGGAGAGACCCACTACTTC.

On this clonotype: This CDR3 is missing its conserved last phenylalanine or tryptophan, likely due to a read error. The chain couples TRBV12-3 or TRBV12-4 to TRBJ2-5; D gene uncertain. V gave up 3 bases and J gave up 3 bases, with 17 bases separating them. The CDR3 contains 16 residues. The CDR3 spells CASSFSPTGSKETQYL. CDR3 bases: TGTGCCAGCAGTTTCTCGCCAACTGGCTCGAAAGAGACCCAGTACTTA.

This clonotype was seen many times. The chain combines TRBV6-5 with TRBJ2-3; D is unresolved. The CDR3 runs 13 residues. V lost 7 bases, J lost 9 bases, and 17 bases lay in between. The germline V gene has CDR1 MNHEY and CDR2 SVGAGI. In nucleotides, the CDR3 is TGTGCCAGCAATACTCGCCCTGGGATCACGCAGTATTTT. Translating gives CASNTRPGITQYF.

On this clonotype: The conserved final phenylalanine or tryptophan is absent from the CDR3, which likely points to a read error. The limits of the CDR3 on the DNA are not certain, so only TCRdb's listed CDR3 is given. The chain combines TRBV7-9 with TRBJ2-4; no DNA check was done on the table's D call, TRBD1. Including both end residues, the CDR3 is 15 amino acids long. CDR1 and CDR2 from the germline V gene are SEHNR and FQNEAQ (reference sequence). The CDR3 is CASSPTGGTKNIQYL.

Remarks on this clonotype: Compared with germline, one end of the junction differs, possibly owing to a read error. The genes are TRBV12-3 or TRBV12-4 and TRBJ1-2, with D tentatively TRBD1 (6 bases). CDR3 length equals 15 residues. CDR3 sequence: CACSSRTVGDYGYTF. CDR3 in DNA: TGTGCCTGCAGTTCCAGGACAGTTGGGGACTATGGGTACACCTTC.

The chain couples TRBV11-2 to TRBJ2-2; TRBD2 is a possible D gene (5 bases). Germline V gene lookup returns CDR1 SGHAT and CDR2 FQNNGV. The germline V and J ends were trimmed by 2 bases and 17 bases, with 21 bases remaining between them. The CDR3 consists of 14 residues. This chain's CDR3 is CASSLSPGAGELFF. The CDR3, as DNA: TGTGCCAGCAGCTTAAGTCCCGGCGCCGGGGAGTTATTTTTT. The whole variable domain, remainder taken from reference TRBV11-2 and TRBJ2-2, is EAGVAQSPRYKIIEKRQSVAFWCNPISGHATLYWYQQILGQGPKLLIQFQNNGVVDDSQLPKDRFSAERLKGVDSTLKIQPAKLEDSAVYLCASSLSPGAGELFFGEGSRLTVL.

This clonotype showed up many times. CDR3: CASSPRTISYEQYF. CDR3 in DNA: TGTGCCAGCAGTCCGCGGACTATCTCCTACGAGCAGTACTTC. The J gene is TRBJ2-7, the V gene TRBV28; D may be TRBD2 (6 bases). The CDR3 covers 14 residues. CDR1 MDHEN and CDR2 SYDVKM come from the germline V gene. V was pared by 5 bases and J by 0 bases, with 11 bases between.

As to this clonotype: Sequence at one end of the junction differs from germline and may be a read error. This chain connects TRBV30 to TRBJ1-5, with D hard to call. Germline V gene lookup returns CDR1 GTSNPN and CDR2 SVGIG (reference sequence). This CDR3 spans 14 amino acids. CDR3 in amino acids: CPWSTQGTYQPRHF. The CDR3 coding sequence is TGTCCCTGGAGCACCCAAGGAACCTATCAGCCCCGGCATTTT.

J is TRBJ1-4 and V is TRBV11-2; maybe TRBD1 (5 bases). V was pared by 5 bases and J by 3 bases, with 10 bases between. The CDR3 has 14 amino acids. Germline CDR1 is SGHAT and CDR2 is FQNNGV. The CDR3 is CASSQTDPNEKLFF. DNA of the CDR3: TGTGCCAGCAGCCAGACAGACCCTAATGAAAAACTGTTTTTT.